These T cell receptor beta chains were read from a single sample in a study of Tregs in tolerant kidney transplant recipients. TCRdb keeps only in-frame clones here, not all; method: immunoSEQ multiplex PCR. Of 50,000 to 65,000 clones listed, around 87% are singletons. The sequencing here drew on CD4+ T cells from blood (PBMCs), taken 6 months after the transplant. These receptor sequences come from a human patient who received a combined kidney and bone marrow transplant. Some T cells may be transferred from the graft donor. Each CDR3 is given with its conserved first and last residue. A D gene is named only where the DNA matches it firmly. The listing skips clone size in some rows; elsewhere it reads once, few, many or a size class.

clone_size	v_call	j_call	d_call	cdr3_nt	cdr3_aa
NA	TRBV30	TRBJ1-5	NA	TGTGCCTGGTCTACAGGTTATAGCAATCAGCCCCAGCATTTT	CAWSTGYSNQPQHF
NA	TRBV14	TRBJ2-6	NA	TGTGCCAGCAGCCGGGCGTCTGGGGCCAACGTCCTGACTTTC	CASSRASGANVLTF
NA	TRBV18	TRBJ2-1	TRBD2	TGTGCCAGCTCACCAATTAGACTAGCGGGAGTTAACAATGAGCAGTTCTTC	CASSPIRLAGVNNEQFF
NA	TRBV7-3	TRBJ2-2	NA	TGTGCCAGCAGCTTAAAGACGGGAGCCGGGGAGCTGTTTTTT	CASSLKTGAGELFF
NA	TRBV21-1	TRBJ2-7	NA	TGTGCCAGCAGCAAATTTAAGGGACAGGGCCCCTACGAGCAGTACTTC	CASSKFKGQGPYEQYF
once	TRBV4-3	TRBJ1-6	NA	TGCGCCAGCAGCCAAGATCACCCGTGGGCGACAGATAATAATTCCCCCCTCCACTTT	CASSQDHPWATDNNSPLHF
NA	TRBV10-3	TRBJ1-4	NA	TGTGCCACTCGAAAAAGACAGAATGAAAAACTGTTTTTT	CATRKRQNEKLFF
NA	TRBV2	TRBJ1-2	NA	TGTGCCAGCAGTGAAGGACAGCTTTGGGGCTACACCTTC	CASSEGQLWGYTF
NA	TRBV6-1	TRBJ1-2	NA	TGTGCCAGCAGTGGGTACACCAGCTATGGCTACACCTTC	CASSGYTSYGYTF
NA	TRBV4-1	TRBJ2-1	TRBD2	TGCGCCAGCAGCCTCCCAGGAGGGGGCCGGCTAGCGGGGGGGCATCAAAATGAGCAGTTCTTC	CASSLPGGGRLAGGHQNEQFF
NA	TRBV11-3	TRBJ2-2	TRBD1	TGTGCCAGCACTCCCTTTAGGTCCGACAGGGGGAACACCGGGGAGCTGTTTTTT	CASTPFRSDRGNTGELFF
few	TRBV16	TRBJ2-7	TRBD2	TGTGCCAGCAGTCGTCGGGGGGGCACCCGAGACGAGCAGTACTTC	CASSRRGGTRDEQYF